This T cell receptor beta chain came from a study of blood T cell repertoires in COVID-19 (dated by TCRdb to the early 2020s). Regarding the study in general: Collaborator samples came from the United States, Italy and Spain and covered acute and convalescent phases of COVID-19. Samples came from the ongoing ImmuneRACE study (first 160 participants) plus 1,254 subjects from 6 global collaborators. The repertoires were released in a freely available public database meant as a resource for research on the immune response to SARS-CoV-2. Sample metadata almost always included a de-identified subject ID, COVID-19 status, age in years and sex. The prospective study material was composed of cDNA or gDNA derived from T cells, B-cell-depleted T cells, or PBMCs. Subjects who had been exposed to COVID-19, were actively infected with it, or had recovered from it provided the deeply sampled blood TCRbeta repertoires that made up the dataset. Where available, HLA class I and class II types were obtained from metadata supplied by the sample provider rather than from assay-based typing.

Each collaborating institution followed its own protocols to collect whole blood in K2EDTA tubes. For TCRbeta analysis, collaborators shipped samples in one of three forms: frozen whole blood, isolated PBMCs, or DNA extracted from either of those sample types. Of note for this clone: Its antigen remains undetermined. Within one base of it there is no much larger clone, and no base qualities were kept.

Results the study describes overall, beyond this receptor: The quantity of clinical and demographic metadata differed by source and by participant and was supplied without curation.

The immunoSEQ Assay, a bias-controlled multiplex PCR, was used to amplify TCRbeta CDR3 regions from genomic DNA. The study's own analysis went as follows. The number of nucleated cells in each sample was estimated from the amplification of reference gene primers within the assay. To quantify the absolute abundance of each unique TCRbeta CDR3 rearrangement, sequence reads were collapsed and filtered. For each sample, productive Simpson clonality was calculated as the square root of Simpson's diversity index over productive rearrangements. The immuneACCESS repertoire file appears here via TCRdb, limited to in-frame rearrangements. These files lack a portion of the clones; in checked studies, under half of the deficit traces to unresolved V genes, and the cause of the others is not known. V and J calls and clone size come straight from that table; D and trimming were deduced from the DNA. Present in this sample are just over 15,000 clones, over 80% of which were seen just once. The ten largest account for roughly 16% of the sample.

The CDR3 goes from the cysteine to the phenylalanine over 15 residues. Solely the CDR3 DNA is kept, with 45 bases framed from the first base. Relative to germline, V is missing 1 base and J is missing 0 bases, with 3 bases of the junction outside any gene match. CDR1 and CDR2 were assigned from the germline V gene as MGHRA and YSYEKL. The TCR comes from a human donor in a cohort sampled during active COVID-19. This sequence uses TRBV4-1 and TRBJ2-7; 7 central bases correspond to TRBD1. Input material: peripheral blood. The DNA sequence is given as TGCGCCAGCAGCCAAGCCCACAGGGGCTCCTACGAGCAGTACTTC. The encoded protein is CASSQAHRGSYEQYF.